This TCR beta chain was documented in a study of blood T cell repertoires in COVID-19. Study overall: There were acute and convalescent COVID-19 samples, and they came from the United States, Italy and Spain. Nucleic acid was either cDNA or gDNA, and it came from T cells, B-cell-depleted T cells, or PBMCs.

The sample holds one count of this clone. The authors' processing: It was from reference gene primer amplification that nucleated cell counts were estimated. Generated by immunoSEQ multiplex PCR, the TCRdb table keeps only in-frame clones and is missing some. From that table come the V and J calls and clone size; the DNA was used to work out D and trimming. The repertoire holds fewer than 75,000 clones, with 90% as singletons. The CDR3 spans 15 residues. Trimming removed 5 bases from V and 2 bases from J, with 13 bases in between. Looked up from germline, CDR1 is MNHEY and CDR2 is SMNVEV (reference sequence).

This chain connects TRBV27 to TRBJ2-1, with a weak D call TRBD1 (5 bases). The clonotype comes from a human donor in a cohort sampled during active COVID-19. Input material: peripheral blood. The CDR3 protein is CASSASGNPYNEQFF. CDR3 in DNA: TGTGCCAGCAGTGCCTCAGGGAACCCCTACAATGAGCAGTTCTTC.